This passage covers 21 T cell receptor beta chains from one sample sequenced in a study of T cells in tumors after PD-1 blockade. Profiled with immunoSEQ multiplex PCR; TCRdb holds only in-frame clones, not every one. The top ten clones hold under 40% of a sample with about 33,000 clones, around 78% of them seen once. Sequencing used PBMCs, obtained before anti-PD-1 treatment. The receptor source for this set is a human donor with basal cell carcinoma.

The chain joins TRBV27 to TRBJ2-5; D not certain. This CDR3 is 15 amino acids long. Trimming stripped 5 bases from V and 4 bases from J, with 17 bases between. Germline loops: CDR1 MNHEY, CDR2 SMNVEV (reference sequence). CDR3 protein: CASSRLETIRETQYF. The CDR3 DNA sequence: TGTGCCAGCAGTCGCCTAGAGACAATAAGAGAGACCCAGTACTTC.

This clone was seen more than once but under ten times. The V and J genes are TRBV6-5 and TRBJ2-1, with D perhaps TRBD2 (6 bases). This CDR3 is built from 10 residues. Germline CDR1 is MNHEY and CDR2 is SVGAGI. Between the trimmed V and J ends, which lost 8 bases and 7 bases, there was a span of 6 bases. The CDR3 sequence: CASGGNEQFF. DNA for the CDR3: TGTGCCAGCGGGGGGAATGAGCAGTTCTTC.

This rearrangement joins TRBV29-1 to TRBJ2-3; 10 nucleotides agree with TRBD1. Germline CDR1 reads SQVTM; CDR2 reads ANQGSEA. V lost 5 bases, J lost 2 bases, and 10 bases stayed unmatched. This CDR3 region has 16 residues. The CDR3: CSVFSYGTGATDTQYF. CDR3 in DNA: TGCAGCGTTTTCTCCTACGGGACAGGGGCCACAGATACGCAGTATTTT.

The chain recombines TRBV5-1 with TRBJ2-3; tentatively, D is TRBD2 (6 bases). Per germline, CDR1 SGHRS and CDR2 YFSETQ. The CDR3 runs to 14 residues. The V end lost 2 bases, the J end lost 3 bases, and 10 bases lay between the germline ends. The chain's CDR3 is CASSLRRGTDTQYF. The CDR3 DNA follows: TGCGCCAGCAGCTTAAGGCGGGGAACAGATACGCAGTATTTT.

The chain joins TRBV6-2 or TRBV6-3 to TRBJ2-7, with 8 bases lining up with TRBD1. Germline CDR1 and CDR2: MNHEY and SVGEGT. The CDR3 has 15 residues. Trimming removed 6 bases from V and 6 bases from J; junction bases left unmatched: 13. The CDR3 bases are TGTGCCAGCAGCGAGGTTACAGGGGGATTCCGCGAGCAGTACTTC. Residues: CASSEVTGGFREQYF.

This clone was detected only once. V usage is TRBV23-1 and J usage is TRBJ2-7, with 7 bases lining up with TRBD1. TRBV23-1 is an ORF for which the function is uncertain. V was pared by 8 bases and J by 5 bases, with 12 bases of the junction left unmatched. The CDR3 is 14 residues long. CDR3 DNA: TGCGCCAGCGATACTTACAGGGGCATCCACGAGCAGTACTTC. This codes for CASDTYRGIHEQYF.

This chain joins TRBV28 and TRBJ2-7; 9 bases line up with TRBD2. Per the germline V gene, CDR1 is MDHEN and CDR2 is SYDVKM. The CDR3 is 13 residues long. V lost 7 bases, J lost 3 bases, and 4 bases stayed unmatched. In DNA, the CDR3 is TGTGCCAGCACAGGACTAGCGCTCTACGAGCAGTACTTC. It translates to CASTGLALYEQYF.

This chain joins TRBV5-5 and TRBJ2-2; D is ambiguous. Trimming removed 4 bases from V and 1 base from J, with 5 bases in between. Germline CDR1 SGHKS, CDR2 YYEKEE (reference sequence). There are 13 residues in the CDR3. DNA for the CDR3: TGTGCCAGCAGCGTTCGGAACACCGGGGAGCTGTTTTTT. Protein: CASSVRNTGELFF.

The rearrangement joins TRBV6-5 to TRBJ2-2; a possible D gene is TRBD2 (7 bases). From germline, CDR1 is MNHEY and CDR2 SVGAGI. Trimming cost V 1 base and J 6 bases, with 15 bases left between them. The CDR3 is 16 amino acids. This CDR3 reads CASSYWGGALAGELFF. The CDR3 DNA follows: TGTGCCAGCAGTTACTGGGGGGGGGCCCTGGCCGGGGAGCTGTTTTTT.

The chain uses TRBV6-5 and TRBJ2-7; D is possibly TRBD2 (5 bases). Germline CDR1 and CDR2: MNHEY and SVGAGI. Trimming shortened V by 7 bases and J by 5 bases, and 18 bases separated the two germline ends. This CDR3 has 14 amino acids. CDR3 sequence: CASNTGKGRHEQYF. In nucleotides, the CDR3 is TGTGCCAGCAATACGGGAAAGGGAAGGCACGAGCAGTACTTC.

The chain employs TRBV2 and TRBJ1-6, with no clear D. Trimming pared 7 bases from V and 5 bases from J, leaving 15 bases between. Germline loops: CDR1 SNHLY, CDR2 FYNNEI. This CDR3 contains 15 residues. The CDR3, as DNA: TGTGCCAGCATACGGCAGGTTACTGATAATTCACCCCTCCACTTT. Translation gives CASIRQVTDNSPLHF.

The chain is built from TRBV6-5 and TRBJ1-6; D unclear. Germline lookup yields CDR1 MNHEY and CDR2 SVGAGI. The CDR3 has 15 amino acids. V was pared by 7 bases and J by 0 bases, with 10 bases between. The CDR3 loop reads CASTPGSSYNSPLHF. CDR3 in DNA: TGTGCCAGCACCCCGGGGAGCTCCTATAATTCACCCCTCCACTTT.

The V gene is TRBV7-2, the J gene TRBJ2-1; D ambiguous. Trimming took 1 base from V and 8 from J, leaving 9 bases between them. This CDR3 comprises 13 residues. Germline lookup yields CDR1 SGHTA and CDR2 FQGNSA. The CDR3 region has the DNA TGTGCCAGCAGCTTAGGGAATGGTGATGAGCAGTTCTTC. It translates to CASSLGNGDEQFF.

CDR3 sequence (DNA): TGCGCCAGCAGCCAAGATCTTAGAAGGAACCAGCCCCAGCATTTT. It yields the protein CASSQDLRRNQPQHF. The V gene is TRBV4-3, the J gene TRBJ1-5; D is ambiguous. The ends were cut back, 0 bases at V and 7 bases at J, with 13 bases in the middle. This CDR3 is 15 amino acids long. The germline gives CDR1 LGHNA, CDR2 YSLEER.

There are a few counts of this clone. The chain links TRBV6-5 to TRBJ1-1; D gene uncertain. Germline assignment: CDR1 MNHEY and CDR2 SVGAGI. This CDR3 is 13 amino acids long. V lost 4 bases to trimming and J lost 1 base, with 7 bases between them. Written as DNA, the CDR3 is TGTGCCAGCAGTTTCGACTCGAACACTGAAGCTTTCTTT. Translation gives CASSFDSNTEAFF.

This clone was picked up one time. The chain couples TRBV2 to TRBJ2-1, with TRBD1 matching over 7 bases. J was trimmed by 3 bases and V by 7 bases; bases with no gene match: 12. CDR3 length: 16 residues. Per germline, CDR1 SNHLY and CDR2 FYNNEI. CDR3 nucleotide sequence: TGTGCCAGCACTTCAGGGTTGACAGGGCGCTACAATGAGCAGTTCTTC. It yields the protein CASTSGLTGRYNEQFF.

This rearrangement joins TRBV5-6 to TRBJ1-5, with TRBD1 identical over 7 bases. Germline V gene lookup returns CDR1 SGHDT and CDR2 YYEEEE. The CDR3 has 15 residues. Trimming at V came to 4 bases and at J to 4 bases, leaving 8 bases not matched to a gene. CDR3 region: CASSGTGTANQPQHF. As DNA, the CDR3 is TGTGCCAGCAGCGGTACCGGGACAGCAAATCAGCCCCAGCATTTT.

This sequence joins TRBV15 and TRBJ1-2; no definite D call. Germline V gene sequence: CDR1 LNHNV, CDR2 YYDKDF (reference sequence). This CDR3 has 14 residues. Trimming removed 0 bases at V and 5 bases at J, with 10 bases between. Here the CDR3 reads CATSRDYGDYGYTF. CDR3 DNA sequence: TGTGCCACCAGCAGAGATTACGGCGATTATGGCTACACCTTC. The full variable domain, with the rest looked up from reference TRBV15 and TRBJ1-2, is DAMVIQNPRYQVTQFGKPVTLSCSQTLNHNVMYWYQQKSSQAPKLLFHYYDKDFNNEADTPDNFQSRRPNTSFCFLDIRSPGLGDTAMYLCATSRDYGDYGYTFGSGTRLTVV.

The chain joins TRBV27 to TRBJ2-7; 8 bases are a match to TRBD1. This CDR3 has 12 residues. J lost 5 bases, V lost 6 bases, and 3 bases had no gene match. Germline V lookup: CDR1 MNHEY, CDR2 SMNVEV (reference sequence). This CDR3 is CASSRTGNEQYF. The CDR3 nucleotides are TGTGCCAGCAGCAGGACAGGGAACGAGCAGTACTTC.

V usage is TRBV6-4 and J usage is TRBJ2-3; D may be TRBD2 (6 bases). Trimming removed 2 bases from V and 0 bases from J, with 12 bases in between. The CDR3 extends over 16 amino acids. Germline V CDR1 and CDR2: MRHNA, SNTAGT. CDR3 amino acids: CASSDEAGSSTDTQYF. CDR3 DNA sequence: TGTGCCAGCAGTGACGAGGCGGGATCTAGCACAGATACGCAGTATTTT.

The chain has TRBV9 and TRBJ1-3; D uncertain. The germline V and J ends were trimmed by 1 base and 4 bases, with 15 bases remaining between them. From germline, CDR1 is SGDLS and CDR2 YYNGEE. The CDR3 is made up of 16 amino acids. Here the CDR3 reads CASSVRADGWGNTIYF. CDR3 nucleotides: TGTGCCAGCAGCGTAAGGGCTGACGGATGGGGAAACACCATATATTTT.